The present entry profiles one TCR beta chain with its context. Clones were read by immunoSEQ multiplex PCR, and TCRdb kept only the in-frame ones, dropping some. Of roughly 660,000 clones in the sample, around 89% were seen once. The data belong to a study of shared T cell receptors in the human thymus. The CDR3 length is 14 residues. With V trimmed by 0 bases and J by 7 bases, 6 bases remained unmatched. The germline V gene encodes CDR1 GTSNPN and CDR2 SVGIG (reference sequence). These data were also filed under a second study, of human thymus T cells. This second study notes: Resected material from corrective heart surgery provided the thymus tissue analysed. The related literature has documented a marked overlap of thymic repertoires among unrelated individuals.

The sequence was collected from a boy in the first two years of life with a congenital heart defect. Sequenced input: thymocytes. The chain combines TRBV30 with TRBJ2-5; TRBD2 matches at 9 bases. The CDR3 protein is CAWSVGGSGGTQYF. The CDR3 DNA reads TGTGCCTGGAGTGTGGGTGGTAGCGGGGGGACCCAGTACTTC.